This T cell receptor beta chain is drawn from a study of immune evolution from preneoplasia to lung adenocarcinoma. Profiling relied on immunoSEQ multiplex PCR, and the TCRdb table lists in-frame clones only, not all of them. This repertoire shows some 9,100 clones, about three quarters found once; its top ten account for less than 8.5%. The CDR3 has 14 amino acids. Per the germline V gene, CDR1 is GTSNPN and CDR2 is SVGIG (reference sequence). Between the trimmed V and J ends, which lost 2 bases and 8 bases, there was a span of 15 bases. The source is a person aged 60-79 years with lung adenocarcinoma. The chain couples TRBV30 to TRBJ1-4, with D hard to call. Sequencing was done on a sample of FFPE lung adenocarcinoma in situ tissue. The CDR3 nucleotides are TGTGCCTGGAGTTTAGGGTCCTCTGGGGAAAAACTGTTTTTT. Translating gives CAWSLGSSGEKLFF.